These T cell receptor beta chains were read from a single sample in a study of post-analysis software for immune sequencing data. TCRdb ran MiXCR on the PCR reads and lists one entry per CDR3 protein. The sample lists 350,000 to 450,000 distinct CDR3 sequences, 39% occurring once. Material for sequencing was blood. All receptors derive from a girl aged 2-10 years with multiple sclerosis. The conserved cysteine and the conserved F or W are not part of the CDR3 here. Fields, in order: CDR3 length, clone size, V gene, J gene, CDR3 protein. Where a row states a size, it is once, few, many or the class of an expanded clone; other rows omit it.

11,few,TRBV6-5,TRBJ2-3,ASSYPGTDTQY
11,-,TRBV10-3,TRBJ2-5,ATALPGDKTQY
10,-,TRBV20-1,TRBJ2-3,SAWTGGDTQY
14,-,TRBV11-2,TRBJ2-5,ASSIGTSGGQETQY
13,few,TRBV27,TRBJ2-1,ASSLFGLAGVEQF
11,few,TRBV5-1,TRBJ1-1,ASSSGTGDGAF
13,-,TRBV2,TRBJ2-6,ASSPPPTGANVLT
13,-,TRBV5-1,TRBJ2-7,ASSLGQGTPYEQY
14,-,TRBV4-2,TRBJ1-2,ASSQDPGGVNYGYT
13,few,TRBV6-1,TRBJ2-5,ASSEASTGEETQY
13,-,TRBV7-8,TRBJ1-1,ASSRSDRARTEAF
15,-,TRBV7-3,TRBJ2-1,ASSLTLGLTGIDEQF
13,few,TRBV11-2,TRBJ1-1,ASSFNRPTNTEAF
13,-,TRBV7-3,TRBJ2-6,ASRDTGAGANVLT
15,-,TRBV5-1,TRBJ1-2,ASSLGLGLPHFYGYT
11,-,TRBV20-1,TRBJ2-7,SAGSTGSYEQY
13,few,TRBV12-3/TRBV12-4,TRBJ2-3,ASRRGPGRTDTQY
16,few,TRBV7-3,TRBJ1-5,ASSLNRPGHCGHQPQH
15,-,TRBV3-1,TRBJ2-7,ASSQDLREGATYEQY
12,few,TRBV11-3,TRBJ2-7,ASRPGTGLYEQY
12,-,TRBV6-2/TRBV6-3,TRBJ2-1,ASSYLRGGNEQF
12,-,TRBV7-2,TRBJ1-5,ASSSRTGEQPQH
15,-,TRBV6-5,TRBJ2-5,ASSYSKLPRPQETQY
11,-,TRBV29-1,TRBJ1-1,SVDLGYHTEAF
11,-,TRBV20-1,TRBJ2-1,SAPRTEYNEQF
13,-,TRBV4-1,TRBJ1-4,ASSQDNGSNEKLF
11,-,TRBV12-3/TRBV12-4,TRBJ1-1,ASSLGGWREAF
13,-,TRBV20-1,TRBJ2-3,SARGQGGGTDTQY
11,-,TRBV20-1,TRBJ2-3,SARDVNTDTQY
13,-,TRBV12-3/TRBV12-4,TRBJ2-7,ASSPHDRAGNVQY
13,-,TRBV5-6,TRBJ1-2,ASSLKDRASYGYT
15,-,TRBV7-8,TRBJ2-3,ASSLLERGISTDTQY
15,few,TRBV5-1,TRBJ2-7,ASRIPEAGGKFYEQY
13,many,TRBV7-6,TRBJ2-6,ASSSGTSESNVLT
13,-,TRBV20-1,TRBJ2-1,SASIAGAPYNEQF
12,many,TRBV4-1,TRBJ2-5,ASSQDPGSETQY
14,few,TRBV29-1,TRBJ2-7,SVSNGQAGAPYEQY
10,few,TRBV20-1,TRBJ2-3,SASGLYYTQY
15,few,TRBV4-3,TRBJ2-7,ASSQDEFGGQGLQQY
13,large,TRBV4-3,TRBJ2-1,ASSLTSGRGNEQF
13,few,TRBV29-1,TRBJ1-2,SVEDPDRENYGYT
14,-,TRBV18,TRBJ2-2,ASSPILAQDTGELF